One and the same sample provided the 3 T cell receptor beta chains below, sequenced in a study of cytomegalovirus exposure and HLA in healthy donors. The method was immunoSEQ multiplex PCR; TCRdb's version includes in-frame clones alone and lacks a portion of them. The sample lists 90,000 to 100,000 clones; approximately 93% were seen once. Sequencing was carried out using PBMCs. These receptor sequences come from a woman in her 30s in good health and CMV-seropositive.

The V and J genes are TRBV28 and TRBJ1-4; D is perhaps TRBD1 (6 bases). From germline, CDR1 is MDHEN and CDR2 SYDVKM. The V end was cut by 3 bases, the J end by 11 bases, with 22 bases between. The CDR3 runs 16 residues. The CDR3 DNA reads TGTGCCAGCAGTTTGCAGGGGCCTGACCCTATACACAAACTGTTTTTT. Translation gives CASSLQGPDPIHKLFF. Using reference TRBV28 and TRBJ1-4 for the parts outside the CDR3, the full variable domain is DVKVTQSSRYLVKRTGEKVFLECVQDMDHENMFWYRQDPGLGLRLIYFSYDVKMKEKGDIPEGYSVSREKKERFSLILESASTNQTSMYLCASSLQGPDPIHKLFFGSGTQLSVL.

The rearrangement joins TRBV10-3 to TRBJ2-6, with D possibly being TRBD1 (6 bases). Trimming removed 3 bases from V and 0 bases from J, with 15 bases in between. CDR1 and CDR2 from the germline V gene are ENHRY and SYGVKD. The CDR3 totals 18 residues. CDR3 DNA sequence: TGTGCCATCAGTGATTACAGGGCCCCACGCTCTGGGGCCAACGTCCTGACTTTC. Amino acids: CAISDYRAPRSGANVLTF.

The V and J genes are TRBV4-1 and TRBJ2-7, with 10 nucleotides matching TRBD2. Germline trimming cut 5 bases from V and 4 bases from J; bases unmatched to any gene: 8. The CDR3 spans 15 residues. In germline, CDR1 is MGHRA, CDR2 YSYEKL. The CDR3 nucleotides are TGCGCCAGCAGCTTAGGAGCGGGAGGGCCTTACGAGCAGTACTTC. It translates to CASSLGAGGPYEQYF.